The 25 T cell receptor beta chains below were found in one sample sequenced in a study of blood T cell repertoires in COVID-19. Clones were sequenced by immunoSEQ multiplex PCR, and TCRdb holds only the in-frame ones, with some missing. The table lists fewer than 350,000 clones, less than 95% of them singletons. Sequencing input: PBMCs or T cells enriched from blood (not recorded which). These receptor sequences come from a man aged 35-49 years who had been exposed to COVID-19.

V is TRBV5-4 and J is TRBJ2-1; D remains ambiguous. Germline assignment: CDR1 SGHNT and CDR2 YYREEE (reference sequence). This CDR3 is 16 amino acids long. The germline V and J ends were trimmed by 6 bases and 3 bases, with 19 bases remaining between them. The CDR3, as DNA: TGTGCCAGCACCCCTTTTTTGAGCGCGGTCTACAATGAGCAGTTCTTC. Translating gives CASTPFLSAVYNEQFF.

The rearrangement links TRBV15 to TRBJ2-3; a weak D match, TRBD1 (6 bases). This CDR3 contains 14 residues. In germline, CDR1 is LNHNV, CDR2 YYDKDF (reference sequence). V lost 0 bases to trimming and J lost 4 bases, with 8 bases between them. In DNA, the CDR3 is TGTGCCACCAGCAGAGACCAGGGGCCAGATACGCAGTATTTT. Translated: CATSRDQGPDTQYF.

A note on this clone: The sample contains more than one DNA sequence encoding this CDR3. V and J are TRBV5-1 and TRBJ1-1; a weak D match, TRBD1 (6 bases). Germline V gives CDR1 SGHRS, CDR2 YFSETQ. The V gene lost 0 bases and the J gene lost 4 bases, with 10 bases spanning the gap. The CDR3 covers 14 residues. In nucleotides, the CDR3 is TGCGCCAGCAGCTTGGTTCAGGGGAGCACTGAAGCTTTCTTT. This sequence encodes CASSLVQGSTEAFF.

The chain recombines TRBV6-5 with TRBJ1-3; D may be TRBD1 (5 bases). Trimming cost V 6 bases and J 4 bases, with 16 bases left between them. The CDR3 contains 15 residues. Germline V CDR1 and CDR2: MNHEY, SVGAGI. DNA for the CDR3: TGTGCCAGCAGGAGGGAGGGGAGAGGAGGAAACACCATATATTTT. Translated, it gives CASRREGRGGNTIYF.

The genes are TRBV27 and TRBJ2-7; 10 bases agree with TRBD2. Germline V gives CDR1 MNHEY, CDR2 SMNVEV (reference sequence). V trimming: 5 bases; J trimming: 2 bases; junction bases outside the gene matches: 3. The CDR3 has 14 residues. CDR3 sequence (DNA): TGTGCCAGCAGTCTAGCGGGAGTTCCCTACGAGCAGTACTTC. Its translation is CASSLAGVPYEQYF.

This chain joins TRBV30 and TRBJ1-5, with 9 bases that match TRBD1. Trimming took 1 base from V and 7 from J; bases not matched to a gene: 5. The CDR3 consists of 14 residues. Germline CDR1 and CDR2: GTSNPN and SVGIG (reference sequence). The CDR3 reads CAWSEGQGTQPQHF. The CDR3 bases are TGTGCCTGGAGTGAGGGACAGGGCACCCAGCCCCAGCATTTT. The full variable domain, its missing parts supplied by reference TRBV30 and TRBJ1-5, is SQTIHQWPATLVQPVGSPLSLECTVEGTSNPNLYWYRQAAGRGLQLLFYSVGIGQISSEVPQNLSASRPQDRQFILSSKKLLLSDSGFYLCAWSEGQGTQPQHFGDGTRLSIL.

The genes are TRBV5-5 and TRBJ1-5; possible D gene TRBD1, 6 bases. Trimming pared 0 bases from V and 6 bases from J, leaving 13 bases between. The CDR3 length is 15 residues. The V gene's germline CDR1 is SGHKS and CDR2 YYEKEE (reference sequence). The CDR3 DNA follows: TGTGCCAGCAGCTTGGCGGGGGGCTTGGGTCAGCCCCAGCATTTT. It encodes CASSLAGGLGQPQHF.

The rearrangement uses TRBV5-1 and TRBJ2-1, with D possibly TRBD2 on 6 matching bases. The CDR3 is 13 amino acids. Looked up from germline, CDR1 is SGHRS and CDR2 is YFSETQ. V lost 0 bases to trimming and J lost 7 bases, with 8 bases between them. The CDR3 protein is CASSLDAGNEQFF. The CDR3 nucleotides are TGCGCCAGCAGCTTGGACGCGGGGAATGAGCAGTTCTTC.

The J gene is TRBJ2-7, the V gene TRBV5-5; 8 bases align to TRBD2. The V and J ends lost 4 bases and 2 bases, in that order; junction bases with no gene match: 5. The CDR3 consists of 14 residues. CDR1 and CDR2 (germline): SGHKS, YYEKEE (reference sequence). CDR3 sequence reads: CASSHTSGTYEQYF. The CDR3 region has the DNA TGTGCCAGCAGCCACACTAGCGGAACCTACGAGCAGTACTTC.

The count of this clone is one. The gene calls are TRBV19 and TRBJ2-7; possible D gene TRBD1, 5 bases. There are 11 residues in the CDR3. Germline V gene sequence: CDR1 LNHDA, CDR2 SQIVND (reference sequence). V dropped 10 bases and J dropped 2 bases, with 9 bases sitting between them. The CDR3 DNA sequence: TGTGCCACCTCGGACACCTACGAGCAGTACTTC. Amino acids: CATSDTYEQYF.

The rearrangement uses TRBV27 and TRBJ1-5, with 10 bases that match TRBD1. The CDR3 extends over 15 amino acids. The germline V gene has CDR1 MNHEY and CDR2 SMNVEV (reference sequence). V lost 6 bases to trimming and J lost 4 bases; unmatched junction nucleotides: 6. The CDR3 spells CASSKGQGINQPQHF. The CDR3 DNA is TGTGCCAGCAGCAAGGGACAGGGGATAAATCAGCCCCAGCATTTT.

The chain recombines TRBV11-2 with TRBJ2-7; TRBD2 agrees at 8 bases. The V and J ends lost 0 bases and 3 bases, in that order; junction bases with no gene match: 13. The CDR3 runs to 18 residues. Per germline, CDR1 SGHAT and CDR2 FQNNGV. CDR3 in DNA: TGTGCCAGCAGCTTAGATTTAGCGACTAGCGTAAGCATCTACGAGCAGTACTTC. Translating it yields CASSLDLATSVSIYEQYF.

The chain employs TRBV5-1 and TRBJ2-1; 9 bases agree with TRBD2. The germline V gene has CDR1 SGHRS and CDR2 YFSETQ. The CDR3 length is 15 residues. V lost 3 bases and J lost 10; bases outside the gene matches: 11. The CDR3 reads CASSWIAGEVGEQFF. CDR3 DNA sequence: TGCGCCAGCAGCTGGATAGCGGGAGAGGTGGGCGAGCAGTTCTTC.

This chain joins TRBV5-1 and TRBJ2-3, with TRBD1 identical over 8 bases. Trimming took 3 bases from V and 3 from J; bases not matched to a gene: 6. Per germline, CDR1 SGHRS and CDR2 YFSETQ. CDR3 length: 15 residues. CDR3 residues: CASSSRTGRTDTQYF. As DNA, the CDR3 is TGCGCCAGCAGCTCTCGGACAGGGAGAACAGATACGCAGTATTTT.

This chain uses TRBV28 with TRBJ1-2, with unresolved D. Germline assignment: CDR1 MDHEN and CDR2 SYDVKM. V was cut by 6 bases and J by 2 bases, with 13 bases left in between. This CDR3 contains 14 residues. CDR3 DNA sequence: TGTGCCAGCAGACCTCGGGAGGCCAACTATGGCTACACCTTC. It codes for CASRPREANYGYTF.

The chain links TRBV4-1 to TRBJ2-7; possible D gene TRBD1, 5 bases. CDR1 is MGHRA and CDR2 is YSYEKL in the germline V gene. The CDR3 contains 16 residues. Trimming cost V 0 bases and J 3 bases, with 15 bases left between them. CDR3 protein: CASSQEGPTTDYEQYF. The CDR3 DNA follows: TGCGCCAGCAGCCAAGAGGGGCCCACCACGGACTACGAGCAGTACTTC.

CDR3 coding DNA: TGCGCCAGCAGCTTGGAACCCTCTATGAACACTGAAGCTTTCTTT. Protein sequence: CASSLEPSMNTEAFF. The V gene is TRBV5-1, the J gene TRBJ1-1; no firm D call. Per germline, CDR1 SGHRS and CDR2 YFSETQ. The V and J ends lost 0 bases and 0 bases respectively, with 9 bases between them. The CDR3 has 15 residues.

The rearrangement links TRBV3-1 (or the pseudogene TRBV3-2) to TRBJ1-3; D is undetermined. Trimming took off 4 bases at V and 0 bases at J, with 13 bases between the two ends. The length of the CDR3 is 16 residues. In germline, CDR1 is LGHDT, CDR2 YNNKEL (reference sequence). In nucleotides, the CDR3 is TGTGCCAGCAGCCCCCGGAGGACTTACTCTGGAAACACCATATATTTT. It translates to CASSPRRTYSGNTIYF.

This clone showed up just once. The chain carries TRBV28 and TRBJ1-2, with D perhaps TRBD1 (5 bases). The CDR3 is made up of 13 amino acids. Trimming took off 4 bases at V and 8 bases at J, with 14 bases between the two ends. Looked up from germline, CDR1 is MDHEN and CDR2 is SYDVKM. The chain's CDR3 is CASSYQGIYGYTF. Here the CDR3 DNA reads TGTGCCAGCAGTTATCAGGGAATCTACGGCTACACCTTC.

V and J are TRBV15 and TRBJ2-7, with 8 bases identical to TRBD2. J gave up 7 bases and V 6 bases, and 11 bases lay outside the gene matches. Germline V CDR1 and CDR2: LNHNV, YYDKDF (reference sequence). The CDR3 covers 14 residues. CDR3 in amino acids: CATSKPGGVREQYF. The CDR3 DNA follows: TGTGCCACCAGTAAACCCGGGGGGGTGAGGGAGCAGTACTTC.

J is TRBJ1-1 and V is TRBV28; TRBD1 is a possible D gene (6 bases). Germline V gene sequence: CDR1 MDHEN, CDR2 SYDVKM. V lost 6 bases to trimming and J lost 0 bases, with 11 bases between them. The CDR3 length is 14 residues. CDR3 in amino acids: CASSAGVMNTEAFF. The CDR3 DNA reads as TGTGCCAGCAGCGCAGGGGTAATGAACACTGAAGCTTTCTTT.

CDR3 protein: CASSLGPLREQYF. The DNA for the CDR3 is TGTGCCAGCAGCTTAGGGCCCCTCAGGGAGCAGTACTTC. The chain has TRBV11-3 and TRBJ2-7, with D uncertain. V was shortened by 1 base and J by 7 bases, with 11 bases between the two germline ends. CDR1 and CDR2 (germline): SGHNT, YENEEA. This CDR3 is 13 amino acids long.

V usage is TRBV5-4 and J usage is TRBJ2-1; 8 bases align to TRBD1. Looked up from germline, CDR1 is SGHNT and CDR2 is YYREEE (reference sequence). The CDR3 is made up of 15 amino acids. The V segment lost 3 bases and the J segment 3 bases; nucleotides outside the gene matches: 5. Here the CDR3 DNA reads TGTGCCAGCAGCTCCCCGGGACAGGACTACAATGAGCAGTTCTTC. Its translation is CASSSPGQDYNEQFF. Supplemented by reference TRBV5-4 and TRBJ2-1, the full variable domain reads ETGVTQSPTHLIKTRGQQVTLRCSSQSGHNTVSWYQQALGQGPQFIFQYYREEENGRGNFPPRFSGLQFPNYSSELNVNALELDDSALYLCASSSPGQDYNEQFFGPGTRLTVL.

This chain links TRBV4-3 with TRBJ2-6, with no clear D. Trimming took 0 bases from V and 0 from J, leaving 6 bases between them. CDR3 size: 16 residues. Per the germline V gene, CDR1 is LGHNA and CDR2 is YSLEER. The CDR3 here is CASSQDNYSGANVLTF. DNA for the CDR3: TGCGCCAGCAGCCAAGACAACTACTCTGGGGCCAACGTCCTGACTTTC.

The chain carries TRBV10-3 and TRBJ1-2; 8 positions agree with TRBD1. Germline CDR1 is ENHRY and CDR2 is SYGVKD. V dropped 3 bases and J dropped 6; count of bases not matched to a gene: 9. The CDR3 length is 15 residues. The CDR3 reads CAISDSKNRGDGYTF. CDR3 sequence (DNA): TGTGCCATCAGTGATTCGAAGAACAGGGGGGATGGCTACACCTTC.